This TCR beta chain was identified in a study of patients and donors after allogeneic stem cell transplantation. The germline V gene has CDR1 DFQATT and CDR2 SNEGSKA (reference sequence). The CDR3 runs to 14 residues. The germline V and J ends were trimmed by 0 bases and 4 bases, with 12 bases remaining between them. TCRdb reprocessed the RT-PCR reads with MiXCR, giving one entry per CDR3 protein. The data show 150,000 to 200,000 distinct CDR3 sequences, with 41% seen just once and about 35% held by the top ten. The chain recombines TRBV20-1 with TRBJ1-2; D not certain. The material sequenced was blood, either unsorted or a sorted T cell fraction (not recorded which). The origin of this receptor is a human donor who was either an allogeneic HSCT recipient or a stem cell or donor lymphocyte infusion donor (not recorded which). It is not recorded whose cells these are; they may come from a transplant donor. The CDR3 loop reads CSAREVLGSYGYTF. DNA of the CDR3: TGCAGTGCTAGAGAGGTTTTAGGAAGCTATGGCTACACCTTC.